This TCR beta chain was documented in a study of cytomegalovirus exposure and HLA in healthy donors. As for the study in general: A later analysis reported the roughly 130 validation repertoires used the same platform as the 666 first-cohort repertoires.

The CDR3 runs 15 residues. The germline gives CDR1 SGHDT, CDR2 YYEEEE. V shed 3 bases and J 4 bases; nucleotides not matched to a gene: 6. A remark on this clone: Its target is unknown.

The study, taken as a whole, reports: Per published reports, the classifier diagnosed cytomegalovirus status with high specificity and sensitivity. Three CMV-associated chains were confirmed in vitro to be specific for CMV antigens.

Method: immunoSEQ multiplex PCR; TCRdb's copy keeps in-frame clones and lacks some. The sample carries roughly 150,000 clones, roughly nine tenths recorded once. The chain is built from TRBV5-6 and TRBJ2-1, with 8 bases matching TRBD1. The TCR sequence derives from a woman aged 25 to 45 in good health and CMV-seronegative. Sequencing was performed on PBMCs. Written as DNA, the CDR3 is TGTGCCAGCAGCTGGGGACAGGAGATTTACAATGAGCAGTTCTTC. Translation: CASSWGQEIYNEQFF.